A single sample gave rise to the 24 T cell receptor beta chains below, sequenced in a study of beta chain features in type 1 diabetes. Study-wide findings and caveats: TCRB CDR3 length was moderately but significantly reduced in all four CD4+ subsets of Type 1 diabetes patients.

These receptors are not linked to any known antigen. Isolated RNA was reverse transcribed in full, so expressed TCRB transcripts were sequenced. TCRdb's table, derived via immunoSEQ multiplex PCR, lists solely in-frame clones and lacks some. Altogether about 230,000 clones are present, around 16% being singletons, with the ten largest covering 0.07% to 0.095%. Sequencing used naive CD4+ T cells from blood. These receptors were taken from a man aged 25-40 years with type 1 diabetes.

This clone was recorded a few times. This chain uses TRBV18 with TRBJ2-1; a weak D match, TRBD1 (6 bases). Per the germline V gene, CDR1 is KGHSH and CDR2 is LQKENI. V dropped 1 base and J dropped 5 bases, with 9 bases sitting between them. The CDR3 extends over 14 amino acids. This chain's CDR3 is CASSPLDRNNEQFF. CDR3 bases: TGTGCCAGCTCACCACTCGACAGGAACAATGAGCAGTTCTTC.

With respect to this clone: It is unclear where the CDR3 begins or ends on the DNA, so no DNA is shown, and the CDR3 is as TCRdb lists it. V is TRBV2 and J is TRBJ2-2; the table gives TRBD2 as D, unverified against the DNA. CDR1 and CDR2 (germline): SNHLY, FYNNEI. Both ends counted, the CDR3 spans 12 residues. This chain's CDR3 is CASGRRAGELFF.

This clone was counted a few times. This chain uses TRBV29-1 with TRBJ2-2; 8 nucleotides align to TRBD2. J gave up 5 bases and V 2 bases, and 7 bases lay outside the gene matches. There are 15 residues in the CDR3. Germline V CDR1 and CDR2: SQVTM, ANQGSEA. The CDR3: CSVEKSGRGTGELFF. As DNA, the CDR3 is TGCAGCGTTGAAAAGAGCGGGAGAGGAACCGGGGAGCTGTTTTTT.

This clone showed up just a few times. The V call is TRBV27, the J call TRBJ2-2, with D possibly TRBD2 on 7 matching bases. Trimming shortened V by 6 bases and J by 4 bases, and 21 bases separated the two germline ends. The CDR3 is 17 residues long. Germline V gene sequence: CDR1 MNHEY, CDR2 SMNVEV (reference sequence). The DNA of the CDR3 is TGTGCCAGCAGATCTGGGGGGCTAGCGGCCCTCACCGGGGAGCTGTTTTTT. This codes for CASRSGGLAALTGELFF.

This clone was seen a few times. The CDR3 bases are TGTGCCAGCAGTCTGGAGTCTCGGGCCAACGTCCTGACTTTC. It is translated as CASSLESRANVLTF. V gene TRBV27 combines with J gene TRBJ2-6; D is uncertain. The V end was cut by 5 bases, the J end by 5 bases, with 10 bases between. The V gene's germline CDR1 is MNHEY and CDR2 SMNVEV (reference sequence). This CDR3 is 14 amino acids long.

J is TRBJ1-2 and V is TRBV6-6, with 7 nucleotides matching TRBD1. The germline V gene encodes CDR1 MNHNY and CDR2 SVGAGI (reference sequence). The length of the CDR3 is 14 residues. J was trimmed by 8 bases and V by 4 bases; bases with no gene match: 10. The CDR3 region has the DNA TGTGCCAGCAGTTCCGAAGGAGGGGGCCAAGGCTACACCTTC. It yields the protein CASSSEGGGQGYTF.

This clone was counted between two and nine times. V is TRBV28 and J is TRBJ2-7; D perhaps matches TRBD1 (5 bases). V shed 4 bases and J shed 7 bases, with 11 bases lying between them. Germline V gene data show CDR1 as MDHEN and CDR2 as SYDVKM. The length of the CDR3 is 12 residues. The CDR3 loop is CASSWGREEQYF. The CDR3, as DNA: TGTGCCAGCAGTTGGGGCAGAGAAGAGCAGTACTTC.

The sample holds a few counts of this clone. The gene calls are TRBV9 and TRBJ1-1, with a possible D match to TRBD1 (6 bases). Trimming took off 1 base at V and 6 bases at J, with 10 bases between the two ends. The CDR3 extends over 13 amino acids. The germline CDR1 and CDR2 sequences are SGDLS and YYNGEE. The CDR3 sequence: CASSVTGLAEAFF. The CDR3 region has the DNA TGTGCCAGCAGCGTAACAGGGCTGGCTGAAGCTTTCTTT.

This clone was seen more than once but under ten times. CDR3 protein: CSARGGPEAFF. CDR3 coding DNA: TGCAGTGCCCGTGGGGGTCCTGAAGCTTTCTTT. The chain has TRBV20-1 and TRBJ1-1; a possible D gene is TRBD1 (5 bases). Germline CDR1 reads DFQATT; CDR2 reads SNEGSKA (reference sequence). This CDR3 has 11 residues. V was clipped by 6 bases and J by 6 bases, with 11 bases between them.

The chain is built from TRBV28 and TRBJ2-1; D is uncertain. This CDR3 has 15 amino acids. V lost 3 bases and J 0 bases, leaving 9 bases between the germline ends. From germline, CDR1 is MDHEN and CDR2 SYDVKM. The CDR3 DNA follows: TGTGCCAGCAGTTTCCCCGGGTACTCCTACAATGAGCAGTTCTTC. It is translated as CASSFPGYSYNEQFF.

In this sample, this clone turned up a few times. The V and J genes are TRBV13 and TRBJ2-1; 9 bases are a match to TRBD1. There are 17 residues in the CDR3. The junction had 12 bases not matched to a gene; V was cut back by 5 bases and J by 4 bases. Germline lookup yields CDR1 PRHDT and CDR2 FYEKMQ (reference sequence). The CDR3 nucleotides are TGTGCCAGCAGCGAAAGAACCGGGACAGGGCTTTACAATGAGCAGTTCTTC. Protein sequence: CASSERTGTGLYNEQFF.

The rearrangement joins TRBV5-1 to TRBJ2-3, with 9 bases identical to TRBD1. Germline loops: CDR1 SGHRS, CDR2 YFSETQ. V lost 4 bases, J lost 3 bases, and 3 bases stayed unmatched. The CDR3 spans 14 residues. CDR3 nucleotides: TGCGCCAGCAGCGTGGGGACAGGGACAGATACGCAGTATTTT. Translation gives CASSVGTGTDTQYF.

V usage is TRBV5-8 and J usage is TRBJ1-1; maybe TRBD1 (5 bases). CDR1 is SGHTS, CDR2 YDEGEE, per germline. Trimming left V 2 bases short and J 1 base short, with 9 bases between. This CDR3 has 14 residues. The CDR3 coding sequence is TGTGCCAGCAGCTTCGCAGGGAGGAACACTGAAGCTTTCTTT. Protein: CASSFAGRNTEAFF.

In this sample, this clone turned up a few times. V usage is TRBV29-1 and J usage is TRBJ2-6; a weak D match, TRBD1 (5 bases). This CDR3 region has 16 residues. V shed 4 bases and J shed 0 bases, with 13 bases lying between them. Germline CDR1 reads SQVTM; CDR2 reads ANQGSEA. CDR3 coding DNA: TGCAGCGTTGGGGAATTGCAGGGCTCTGGGGCCAACGTCCTGACTTTC. Amino acids: CSVGELQGSGANVLTF.

This chain links TRBV25-1 with TRBJ1-2; D is undetermined. The germline CDR1 and CDR2 sequences are MGHDK and SYGVNS. CDR3 length: 13 residues. Deletions cut 2 bases from V and 8 bases from J, with 12 bases between. As DNA, the CDR3 is TGTGCCAGCAGTGAAAGGTCGGGGTTCGGCTACACCTTC. As protein: CASSERSGFGYTF.

V usage is TRBV7-2 and J usage is TRBJ2-1; D may be TRBD2 (5 bases). The CDR3 extends over 14 amino acids. The V gene lost 1 base and the J gene lost 4 bases, with 8 bases spanning the gap. Germline V gives CDR1 SGHTA, CDR2 FQGNSA. CDR3 protein: CASSLVLAYNEQFF. The CDR3 bases are TGTGCCAGCAGCTTAGTCCTAGCTTACAATGAGCAGTTCTTC.

In its sample, this clone was seen a few times. The chain uses TRBV29-1 and TRBJ1-1; D is ambiguous. V dropped 4 bases and J dropped 5 bases, with 8 bases sitting between them. CDR1 and CDR2 (germline): SQVTM, ANQGSEA. There are 11 residues in the CDR3. CDR3 sequence reads: CSVGLVTEAFF. DNA of the CDR3: TGCAGCGTTGGATTGGTAACTGAAGCTTTCTTT.

This clone showed up just a few times. This chain joins TRBV30 and TRBJ2-1, with unresolved D. The CDR3 contains 13 residues. Germline values: CDR1 GTSNPN, CDR2 SVGIG (reference sequence). Here the CDR3 DNA reads TGTGTAGTGACTTCCAGCTCCTACAATGAGCAGTTCTTC. It specifies CVVTSSSYNEQFF.

The gene calls are TRBV7-9 and TRBJ2-3, with D perhaps matching TRBD2 (6 bases). CDR1 and CDR2 from the germline V gene are SEHNR and FQNEAQ (reference sequence). V dropped 2 bases and J dropped 3 bases, with 9 bases sitting between them. There are 14 residues in the CDR3. The DNA of the CDR3 is TGTGCCAGCAGCTTATCCGGGAGTACAGATACGCAGTATTTT. It is translated as CASSLSGSTDTQYF.

The genes are TRBV7-9 and TRBJ2-5, with TRBD1 as a possible D gene (5 bases). Per the germline V gene, CDR1 is SEHNR and CDR2 is FQNEAQ (reference sequence). This CDR3 has 12 residues. Trimming shortened V by 5 bases and J by 4 bases, and 8 bases separated the two germline ends. CDR3: CASSRDRETQYF. In DNA, the CDR3 is TGTGCCAGCAGCCGAGACAGAGAGACCCAGTACTTC.

This rearrangement joins TRBV29-1 to TRBJ1-1, with unresolved D. This CDR3 region has 13 residues. V was trimmed by 3 bases and J by 0 bases, leaving 8 bases between them. Germline V gene sequence: CDR1 SQVTM, CDR2 ANQGSEA. CDR3 nucleotides: TGCAGCGTTGAGAGGGATGTGAACACTGAAGCTTTCTTT. Its protein product is CSVERDVNTEAFF.

This clone was detected a few times. The V call is TRBV7-2, the J call TRBJ2-3; D might be TRBD1 or TRBD2, each matching 5 bases. V was shortened by 5 bases and J by 2 bases, with 17 bases between the two germline ends. CDR1 SGHTA and CDR2 FQGNSA come from the germline V gene. CDR3 length: 16 residues. CDR3 in amino acids: CASSLTGTGFTDTQYF. CDR3 nucleotides: TGTGCCAGCAGCCTTACGGGGACCGGATTCACAGATACGCAGTATTTT.

In its sample, this clone was seen a few times. This sequence joins TRBV4-2 and TRBJ2-1; 10 nucleotides align to TRBD2. CDR1 is LGHNA, CDR2 YNFKEQ, per germline. The CDR3 is made up of 16 amino acids. The V and J ends lost 0 bases and 5 bases, in that order; junction bases with no gene match: 4. CDR3 sequence reads: CASSQDLAGVHNEQFF. The CDR3 DNA reads TGTGCCAGCAGCCAAGATCTAGCGGGAGTTCACAATGAGCAGTTCTTC.

This sequence joins TRBV15 and TRBJ1-2, with D hard to call. Germline-derived CDR1 and CDR2 are LNHNV and YYDKDF (reference sequence). V was clipped by 0 bases and J by 0 bases, with 11 bases between them. The CDR3 is 16 amino acids. CDR3: CATSRDLLGSNYGYTF. DNA of the CDR3: TGTGCCACCAGCAGAGATCTCTTGGGGTCTAACTATGGCTACACCTTC.